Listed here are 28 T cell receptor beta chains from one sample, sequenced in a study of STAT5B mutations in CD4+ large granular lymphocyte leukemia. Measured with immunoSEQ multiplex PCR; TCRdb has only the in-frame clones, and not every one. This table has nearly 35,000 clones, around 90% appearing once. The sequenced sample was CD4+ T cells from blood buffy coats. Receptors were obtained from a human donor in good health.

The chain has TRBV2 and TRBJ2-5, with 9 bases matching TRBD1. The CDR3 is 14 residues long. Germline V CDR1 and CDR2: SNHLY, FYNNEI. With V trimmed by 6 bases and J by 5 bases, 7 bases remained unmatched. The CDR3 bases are TGTGCCAGCAGCCTACAGGGGGCAGGGGAGACCCAGTACTTC. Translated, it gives CASSLQGAGETQYF.

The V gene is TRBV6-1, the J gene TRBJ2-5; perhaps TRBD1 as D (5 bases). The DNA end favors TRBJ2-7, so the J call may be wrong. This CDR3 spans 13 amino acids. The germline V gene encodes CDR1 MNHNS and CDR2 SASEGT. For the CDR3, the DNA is TGTGCCAGCACCTCCGACAGCGTCTACGAGCAGTACTTC. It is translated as CASTSDSVYEQYF.

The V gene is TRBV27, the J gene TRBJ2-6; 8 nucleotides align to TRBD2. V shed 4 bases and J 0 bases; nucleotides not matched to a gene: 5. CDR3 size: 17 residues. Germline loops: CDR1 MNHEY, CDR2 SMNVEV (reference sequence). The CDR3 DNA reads TGTGCCAGCAGTTCGTCGGGGACTAGCTCTGGGGCCAACGTCCTGACTTTC. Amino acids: CASSSSGTSSGANVLTF. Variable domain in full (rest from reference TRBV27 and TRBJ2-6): EAQVTQNPRYLITVTGKKLTVTCSQNMNHEYMSWYRQDPGLGLRQIYYSMNVEVTDKGDVPEGYKVSRKEKRNFPLILESPSPNQTSLYFCASSSSGTSSGANVLTFGAGSRLTVL.

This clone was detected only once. CDR3 sequence: CASSLVPISSTDTQYF. The CDR3 bases are TGCGCCAGCAGCTTGGTTCCCATAAGTAGCACAGATACGCAGTATTTT. V usage is TRBV5-1 and J usage is TRBJ2-3; D gene uncertain. CDR3 size: 16 residues. Germline-derived CDR1 and CDR2 are SGHRS and YFSETQ. Trimming left V 0 bases short and J 0 bases short, with 11 bases between.

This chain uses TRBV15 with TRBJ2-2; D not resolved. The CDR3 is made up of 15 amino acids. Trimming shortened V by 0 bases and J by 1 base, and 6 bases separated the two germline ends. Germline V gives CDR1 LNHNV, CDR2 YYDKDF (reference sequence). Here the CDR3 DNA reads TGTGCCACCAGCAGAGAGAGTCAGAACACCGGGGAGCTGTTTTTT. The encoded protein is CATSRESQNTGELFF.

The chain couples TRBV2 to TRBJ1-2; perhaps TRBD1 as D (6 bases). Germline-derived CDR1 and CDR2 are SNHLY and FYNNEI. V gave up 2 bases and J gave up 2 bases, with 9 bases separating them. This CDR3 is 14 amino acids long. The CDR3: CASSEHRDNYGYTF. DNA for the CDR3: TGTGCCAGCAGTGAACACAGGGACAACTATGGCTACACCTTC.

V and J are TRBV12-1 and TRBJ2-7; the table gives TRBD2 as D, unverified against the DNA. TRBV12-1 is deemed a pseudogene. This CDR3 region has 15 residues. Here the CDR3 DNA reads TGTGCCAGCAGTTTTCCGGGACTAATTCACTACGAGCAGTACTTC. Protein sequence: CASSFPGLIHYEQYF.

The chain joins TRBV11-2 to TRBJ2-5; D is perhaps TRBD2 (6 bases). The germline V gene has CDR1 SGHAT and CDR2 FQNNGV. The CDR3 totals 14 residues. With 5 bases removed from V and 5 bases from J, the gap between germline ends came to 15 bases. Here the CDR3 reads CASSPRLVSETQYF. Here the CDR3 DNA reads TGTGCCAGCAGCCCCAGACTAGTTTCTGAGACCCAGTACTTC.

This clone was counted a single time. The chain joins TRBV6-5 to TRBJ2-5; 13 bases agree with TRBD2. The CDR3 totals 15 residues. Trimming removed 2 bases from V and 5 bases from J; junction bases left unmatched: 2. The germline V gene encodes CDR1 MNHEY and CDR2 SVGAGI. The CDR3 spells CASSYGTSGMETQYF. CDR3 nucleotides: TGTGCCAGCAGTTACGGGACTAGCGGGATGGAGACCCAGTACTTC.

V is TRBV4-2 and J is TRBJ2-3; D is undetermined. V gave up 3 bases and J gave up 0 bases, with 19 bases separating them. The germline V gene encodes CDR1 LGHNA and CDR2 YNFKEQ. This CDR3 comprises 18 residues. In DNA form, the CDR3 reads TGTGCCAGCAGCCACCACCTCGGACGTTACAATAGCACAGATACGCAGTATTTT. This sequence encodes CASSHHLGRYNSTDTQYF.

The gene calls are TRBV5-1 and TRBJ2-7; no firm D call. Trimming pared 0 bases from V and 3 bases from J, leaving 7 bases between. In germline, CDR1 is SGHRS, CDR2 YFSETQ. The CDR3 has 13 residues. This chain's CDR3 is CASSLDLGYEQYF. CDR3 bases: TGCGCCAGCAGCTTGGACCTTGGCTACGAGCAGTACTTC.

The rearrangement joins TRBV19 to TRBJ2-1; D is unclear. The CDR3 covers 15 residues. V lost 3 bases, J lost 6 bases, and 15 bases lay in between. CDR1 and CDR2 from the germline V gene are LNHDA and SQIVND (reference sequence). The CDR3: CASSIFRAPGNEQFF. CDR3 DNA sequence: TGTGCCAGTAGTATTTTCCGGGCCCCAGGCAATGAGCAGTTCTTC.

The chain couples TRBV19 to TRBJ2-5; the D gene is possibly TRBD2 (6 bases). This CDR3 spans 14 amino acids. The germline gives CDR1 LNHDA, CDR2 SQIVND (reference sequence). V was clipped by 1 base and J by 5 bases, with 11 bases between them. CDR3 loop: CASSIGGVYETQYF. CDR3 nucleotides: TGTGCCAGTAGTATAGGGGGGGTTTATGAGACCCAGTACTTC.

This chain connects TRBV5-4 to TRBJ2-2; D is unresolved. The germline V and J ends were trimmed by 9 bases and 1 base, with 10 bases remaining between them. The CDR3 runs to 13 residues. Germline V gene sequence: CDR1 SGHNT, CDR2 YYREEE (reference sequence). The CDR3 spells CAIPDLNTGELFF. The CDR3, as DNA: TGTGCCATCCCGGATCTGAACACCGGGGAGCTGTTTTTT.

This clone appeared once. The CDR3 reads CASSTSGIRNEQFF. The CDR3, as DNA: TGTGCCAGCTCCACTAGCGGGATCAGGAATGAGCAGTTCTTC. The V and J genes are TRBV7-2 and TRBJ2-1; 10 bases align to TRBD2. CDR1 is SGHTA, CDR2 FQGNSA, per germline. The junction had 8 bases not matched to a gene; V was cut back by 8 bases and J by 7 bases. This CDR3 has 14 amino acids.

The CDR3 loop reads CATLQGAGNTEAFF. Written as DNA, the CDR3 is TGTGCCACCTTACAGGGGGCCGGGAACACTGAAGCTTTCTTT. The V gene is TRBV28, the J gene TRBJ1-1, with TRBD1 identical over 9 bases. The CDR3 sequence is 14 residues long. The germline CDR1 and CDR2 sequences are MDHEN and SYDVKM. J gave up 1 base and V 10 bases, and 7 bases lay outside the gene matches.

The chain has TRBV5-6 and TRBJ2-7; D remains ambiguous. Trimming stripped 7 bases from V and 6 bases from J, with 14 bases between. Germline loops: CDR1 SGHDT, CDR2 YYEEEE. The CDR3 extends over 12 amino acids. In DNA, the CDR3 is TGTGCCAGCGGCGGAATAGGACCCGAGCAGTACTTC. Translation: CASGGIGPEQYF.

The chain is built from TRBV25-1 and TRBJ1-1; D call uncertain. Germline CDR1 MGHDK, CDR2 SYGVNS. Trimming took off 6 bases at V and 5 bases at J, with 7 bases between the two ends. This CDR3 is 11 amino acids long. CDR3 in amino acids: CASSSRTEAFF. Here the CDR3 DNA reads TGTGCCAGCAGCAGCAGAACTGAAGCTTTCTTT.

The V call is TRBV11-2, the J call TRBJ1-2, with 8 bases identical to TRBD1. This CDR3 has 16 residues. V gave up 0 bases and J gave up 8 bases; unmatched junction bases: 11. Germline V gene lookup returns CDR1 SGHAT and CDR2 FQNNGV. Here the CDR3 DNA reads TGTGCCAGCAGCTTAGATATTTGGCAGGGGGCGCGGGGCTACACCTTC. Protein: CASSLDIWQGARGYTF.

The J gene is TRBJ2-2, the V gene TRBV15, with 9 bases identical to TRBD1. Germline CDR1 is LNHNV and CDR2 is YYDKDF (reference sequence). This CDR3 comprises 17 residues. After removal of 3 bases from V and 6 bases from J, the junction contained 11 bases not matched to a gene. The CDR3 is CATSSWTGTGSSGELFF. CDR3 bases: TGTGCCACCAGCAGCTGGACCGGGACAGGGTCGTCCGGGGAGCTGTTTTTT.

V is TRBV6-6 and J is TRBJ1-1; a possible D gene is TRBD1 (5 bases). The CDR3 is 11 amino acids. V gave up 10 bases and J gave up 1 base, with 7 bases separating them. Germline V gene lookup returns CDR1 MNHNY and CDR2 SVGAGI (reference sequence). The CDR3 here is CATGQNTEAFF. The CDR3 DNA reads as TGTGCCACAGGGCAGAACACTGAAGCTTTCTTT.

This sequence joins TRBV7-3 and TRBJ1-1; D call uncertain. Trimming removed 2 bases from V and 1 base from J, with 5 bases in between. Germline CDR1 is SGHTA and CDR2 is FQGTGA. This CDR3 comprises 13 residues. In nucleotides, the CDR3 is TGTGCCAGCAGCTTATACAAGAACACTGAAGCTTTCTTT. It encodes CASSLYKNTEAFF.

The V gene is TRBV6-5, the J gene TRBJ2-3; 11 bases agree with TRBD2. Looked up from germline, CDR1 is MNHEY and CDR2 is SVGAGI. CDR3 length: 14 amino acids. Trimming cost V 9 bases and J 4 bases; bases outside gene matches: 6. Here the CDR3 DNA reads TGTGCCAGTAGCGGGAGGGGTTACCCAGATACGCAGTATTTT. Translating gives CASSGRGYPDTQYF.

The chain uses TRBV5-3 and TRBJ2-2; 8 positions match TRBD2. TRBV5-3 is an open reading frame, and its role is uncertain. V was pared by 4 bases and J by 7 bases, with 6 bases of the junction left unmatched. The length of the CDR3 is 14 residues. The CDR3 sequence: CARSRPGGSGELFF. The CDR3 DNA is TGTGCCAGAAGCCGGCCGGGGGGGAGCGGGGAGCTGTTTTTT.

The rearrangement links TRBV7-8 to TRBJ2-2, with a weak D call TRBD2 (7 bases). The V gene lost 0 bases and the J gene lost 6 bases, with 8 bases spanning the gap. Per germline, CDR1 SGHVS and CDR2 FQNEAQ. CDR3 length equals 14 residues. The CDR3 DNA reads TGTGCCAGCAGCTTAGCAGGGGGGGCCGGGGAGCTGTTTTTT. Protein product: CASSLAGGAGELFF.

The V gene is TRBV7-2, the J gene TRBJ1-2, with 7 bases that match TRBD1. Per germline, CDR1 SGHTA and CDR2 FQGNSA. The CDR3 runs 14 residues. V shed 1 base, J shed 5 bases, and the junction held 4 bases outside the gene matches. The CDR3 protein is CASSLGQGSYGYTF. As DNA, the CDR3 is TGTGCCAGCAGCTTAGGACAGGGTTCTTATGGCTACACCTTC. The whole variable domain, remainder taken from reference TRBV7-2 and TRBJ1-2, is GAGVSQSPSNKVTEKGKDVELRCDPISGHTALYWYRQSLGQGLEFLIYFQGNSAPDKSGLPSDRFSAERTGGSVSTLTIQRTQQEDSAVYLCASSLGQGSYGYTFGSGTRLTVV.

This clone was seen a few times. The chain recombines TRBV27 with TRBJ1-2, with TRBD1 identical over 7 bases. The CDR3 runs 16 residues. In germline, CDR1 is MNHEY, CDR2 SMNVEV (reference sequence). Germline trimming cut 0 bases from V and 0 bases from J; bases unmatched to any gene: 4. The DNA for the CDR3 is TGTGCCAGCAGTTTATCTAACAGGGGAGCTAACTATGGCTACACCTTC. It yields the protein CASSLSNRGANYGYTF.

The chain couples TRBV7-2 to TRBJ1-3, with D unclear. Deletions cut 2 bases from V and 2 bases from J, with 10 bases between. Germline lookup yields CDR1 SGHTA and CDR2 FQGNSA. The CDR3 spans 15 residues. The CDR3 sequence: CASSLYQNTGNTIYF. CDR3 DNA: TGTGCCAGCAGCTTATATCAGAATACTGGAAACACCATATATTTT. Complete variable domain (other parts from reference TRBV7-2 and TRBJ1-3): GAGVSQSPSNKVTEKGKDVELRCDPISGHTALYWYRQSLGQGLEFLIYFQGNSAPDKSGLPSDRFSAERTGGSVSTLTIQRTQQEDSAVYLCASSLYQNTGNTIYFGEGSWLTVV.